These 5 T cell receptor beta chains were sequenced from one sample in a study of blood T cell repertoires in COVID-19. Some clones are missing from TCRdb's copy, which holds only in-frame ones; the method was immunoSEQ multiplex PCR. The sample consists of 150,000 or so clones, over 75% of them appearing once. Sample: peripheral blood. Receptors originate from a man aged 55 to 70 with COVID-19, enrolled during active disease.

CDR3 sequence reads: CASAGQGAFQPQHF. CDR3 DNA sequence: TGTGCCAGCGCCGGACAGGGGGCTTTTCAGCCCCAGCATTTT. The chain uses TRBV18 and TRBJ1-5, with TRBD1 matching 11 bases. Germline-derived CDR1 and CDR2 are KGHSH and LQKENI. CDR3 size: 14 residues. With V trimmed by 8 bases and J by 6 bases, 6 bases remained unmatched.

The gene calls are TRBV7-6 and TRBJ2-1, with 10 bases lining up with TRBD1. Per germline, CDR1 SGHVS and CDR2 FNYEAQ. V was clipped by 1 base and J by 9 bases; unmatched bases: 9. The CDR3 totals 16 residues. CDR3: CASSLGTGQGLGEQFF. For the CDR3, the DNA is TGTGCCAGCAGCTTAGGGACGGGACAGGGGCTTGGTGAGCAGTTCTTC.

In this sample, this clone turned up a few times. The chain has TRBV7-2 and TRBJ1-2; D uncertain. The V end lost 0 bases, the J end lost 4 bases, and 12 bases lay between the germline ends. CDR3 length: 15 amino acids. CDR1 is SGHTA and CDR2 is FQGNSA in the germline V gene. The CDR3 here is CASSLAWSQSYGYTF. CDR3 DNA sequence: TGTGCCAGCAGCTTAGCGTGGAGTCAGAGCTATGGCTACACCTTC.

The rearrangement uses TRBV6-1 and TRBJ1-1; unclear D gene. V gave up 2 bases and J gave up 1 base, with 14 bases separating them. The CDR3 covers 16 residues. Germline assignment: CDR1 MNHNS and CDR2 SASEGT. The CDR3 region is CASSEWARGGNTEAFF. The CDR3 DNA sequence: TGTGCCAGCAGTGAATGGGCTCGCGGAGGGAACACTGAAGCTTTCTTT.

This chain uses TRBV24-1 with TRBJ2-7; a weak D match, TRBD1 (6 bases). The germline CDR1 and CDR2 sequences are KGHDR and SFDVKD. The CDR3 is 15 amino acids. V lost 2 bases, J lost 5 bases, and 15 bases lay in between. The CDR3 spells CATSDSGAWENEQYF. As DNA, the CDR3 is TGTGCCACCAGTGATTCAGGGGCGTGGGAAAACGAGCAGTACTTC.